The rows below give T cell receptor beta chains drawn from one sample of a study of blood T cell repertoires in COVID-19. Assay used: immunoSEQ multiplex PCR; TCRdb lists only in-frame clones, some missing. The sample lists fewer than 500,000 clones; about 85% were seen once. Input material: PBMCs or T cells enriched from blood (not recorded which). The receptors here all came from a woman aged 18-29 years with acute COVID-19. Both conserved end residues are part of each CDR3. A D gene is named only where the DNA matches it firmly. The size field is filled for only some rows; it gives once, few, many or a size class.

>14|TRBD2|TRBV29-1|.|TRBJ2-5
TGCAGCGCTGGACTAGCGGGGAACCAAGAGACCCAGTACTTC
CSAGLAGNQETQYF
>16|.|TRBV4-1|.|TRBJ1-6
TGCGCCAGCAGCCAAATCGAGACAGCCACAAATTCACCCCTCCACTTT
CASSQIETATNSPLHF
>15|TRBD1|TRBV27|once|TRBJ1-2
TGTGCCAGCAGTTTTATCCCGGGACAGGGAAGAGGCTACACCTTC
CASSFIPGQGRGYTF
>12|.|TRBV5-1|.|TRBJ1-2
TGCGCCAGCAGCCCGTCCGGGTATGGCTACACCTTC
CASSPSGYGYTF
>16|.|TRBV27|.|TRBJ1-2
TGTGCCAGCAGTCGGACGGCCGGTCGAGGGAACTATGGCTACACCTTC
CASSRTAGRGNYGYTF
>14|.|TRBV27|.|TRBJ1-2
TGTGCCAGCAGTTTCGGCGGGGCCCATAGGGGCTACACCTTC
CASSFGGAHRGYTF
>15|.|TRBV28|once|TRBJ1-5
TGTGCCAGCAGGAAGAATAGTCCACTCAATCAGCCCCAGCATTTT
CASRKNSPLNQPQHF
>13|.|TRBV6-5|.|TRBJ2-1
TGTGCCAGCAGGGACTATCCTGGGGATGAGCAGTTCTTC
CASRDYPGDEQFF
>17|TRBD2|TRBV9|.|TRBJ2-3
TGTGCCAGCAGCGACAGACTAGCGGGGGCCCCAGGAGATACGCAGTATTTT
CASSDRLAGAPGDTQYF
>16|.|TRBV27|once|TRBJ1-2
TGTGCCAGCAGTTTATCTATTGGGGGGGGTTACAGTGGCTACACCTTC
CASSLSIGGGYSGYTF
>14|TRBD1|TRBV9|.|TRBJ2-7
TGTGCCAGCAGCGTTGGCAGGGGGCCCTACGAGCAGTACTTC
CASSVGRGPYEQYF
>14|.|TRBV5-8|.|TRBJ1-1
TGTGCCAGCAGCTTGTACGGGGGGAACACTGAAGCTTTCTTT
CASSLYGGNTEAFF
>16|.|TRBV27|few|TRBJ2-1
TGTGCCAGCAGCCAATTCAGGGGAGCGTCCTACAATGAGCAGTTCTTC
CASSQFRGASYNEQFF
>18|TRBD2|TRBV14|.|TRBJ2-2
TGTGCCAGCAGCCAACTATCCAAAGCGGGAGTCGACACCGGGGAGCTGTTTTTT
CASSQLSKAGVDTGELFF
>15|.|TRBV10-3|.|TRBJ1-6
TGTGCCATCAGTGGAAAGACAGGACCTAATTCACCCCTCCACTTT
CAISGKTGPNSPLHF
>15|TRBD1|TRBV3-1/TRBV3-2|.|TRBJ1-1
TGTGCCAGCAGCCAAACCGGGACAGCTAACACTGAAGCTTTCTTT
CASSQTGTANTEAFF
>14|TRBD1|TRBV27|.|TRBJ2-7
TGTGCCAGCAGTTTCCGGGACAGGGTTGGTGAGCAGTACTTC
CASSFRDRVGEQYF
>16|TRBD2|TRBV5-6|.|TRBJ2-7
TGTGCCAGCAGCCAGGCAGGACTAGCGGCCTCCTACGAGCAGTACTTC
CASSQAGLAASYEQYF
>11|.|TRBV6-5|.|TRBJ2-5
TGTGCCAGCAGTTACCTTGAGACCCAGTACTTC
CASSYLETQYF
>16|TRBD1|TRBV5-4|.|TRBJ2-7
TGTGCCAGCAGCTCAAAAGCTATACAGGGGGCAGAAGAGCAGTACTTC
CASSSKAIQGAEEQYF
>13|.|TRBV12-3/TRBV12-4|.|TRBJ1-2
TGTGCCAGCAGTTTAAGTGGGGGCAGTGGCTACACCTTC
CASSLSGGSGYTF
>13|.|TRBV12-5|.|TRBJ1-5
TGTGCTAGTGGAAATGGCCCGAATCAGCCCCAGCATTTT
CASGNGPNQPQHF
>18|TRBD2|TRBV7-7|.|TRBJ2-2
TGTGCCAGCAGCCCCCAACCCACTAGCGGGAGTTATGGCGGGGAGCTGTTTTTT
CASSPQPTSGSYGGELFF